This T cell receptor beta chain was captured by sequencing in a study of response to subunit inactivated influenza vaccine. Findings and caveats of the study: Only a handful of new T cells, the authors suggested, are recruited with each seasonal influenza vaccination.

This CDR3 is built from 14 residues. The V and J ends lost 4 bases and 0 bases respectively, with 8 bases between them. Per germline, CDR1 KGHDR and CDR2 SFDVKD. This clonotype turned up a few times. Its antigen is undetermined. A single record per CDR3 protein comes from TCRdb applying MiXCR to the RT-PCR reads. The sample holds about 610,000 distinct CDR3 sequences, approximately 14% seen once. The chain recombines TRBV24-1 with TRBJ1-2; D remains ambiguous. This clonotype originated in a man between 50 and 59 years old who received an inactivated influenza vaccine. The material sequenced was PBMCs from blood, taken approximately 13 days after vaccination. Here the CDR3 reads CATSESAANYGYTF. Written as DNA, the CDR3 is TGTGCCACCAGTGAGTCAGCAGCTAACTATGGCTACACCTTC.